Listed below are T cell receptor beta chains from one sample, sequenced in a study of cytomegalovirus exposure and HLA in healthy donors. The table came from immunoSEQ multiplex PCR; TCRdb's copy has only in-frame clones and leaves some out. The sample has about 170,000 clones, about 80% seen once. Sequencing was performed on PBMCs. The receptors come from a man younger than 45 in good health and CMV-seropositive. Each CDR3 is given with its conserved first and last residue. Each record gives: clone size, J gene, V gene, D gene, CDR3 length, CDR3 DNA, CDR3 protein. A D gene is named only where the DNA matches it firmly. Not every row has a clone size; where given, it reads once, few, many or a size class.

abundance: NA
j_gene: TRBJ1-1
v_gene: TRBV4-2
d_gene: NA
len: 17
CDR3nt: TGTGCCAGCAGCCAAGACAGGAACAGGGCATTTGGCACTGAAGCTTTCTTT
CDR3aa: CASSQDRNRAFGTEAFF

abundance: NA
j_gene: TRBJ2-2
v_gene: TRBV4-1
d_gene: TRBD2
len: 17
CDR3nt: TGCGCCAGCAGACGACTAGCGGGGGGTTTGAACACCGGGGAGCTGTTTTTT
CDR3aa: CASRRLAGGLNTGELFF

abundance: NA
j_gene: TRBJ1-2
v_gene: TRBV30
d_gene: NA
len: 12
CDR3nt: TGTGCCTGGACGCCGGGGTTGAAGGGCTACACCTTC
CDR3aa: CAWTPGLKGYTF

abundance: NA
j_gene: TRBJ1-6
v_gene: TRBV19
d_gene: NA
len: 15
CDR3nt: TGTGCCAGTAGTTGGGACTATAGGGGAGATTCACCCCTCCACTTT
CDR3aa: CASSWDYRGDSPLHF

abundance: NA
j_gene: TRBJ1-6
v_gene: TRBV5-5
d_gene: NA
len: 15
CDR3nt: TGTGCCAGCAGCTTGGGAGCGGCAGATAATTCACCCCTCCACTTT
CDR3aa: CASSLGAADNSPLHF

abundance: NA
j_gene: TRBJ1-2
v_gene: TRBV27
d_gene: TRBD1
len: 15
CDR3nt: TGTGCCAGCAGTACCACAGGGGGCTGGGACTATGGCTACACCTTC
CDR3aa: CASSTTGGWDYGYTF

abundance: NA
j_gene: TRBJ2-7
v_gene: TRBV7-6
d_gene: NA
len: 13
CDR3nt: TGTGCCAGCAGCTCGGGACTGACCTACGAGCAGTACTTC
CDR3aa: CASSSGLTYEQYF

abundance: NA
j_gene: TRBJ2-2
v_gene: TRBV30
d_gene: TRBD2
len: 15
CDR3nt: TGTGCCTGGAGTATCCAGCGGGGTAACACCGGGGAGCTGTTTTTT
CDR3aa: CAWSIQRGNTGELFF

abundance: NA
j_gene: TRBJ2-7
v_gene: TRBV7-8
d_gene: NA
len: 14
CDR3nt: TGTGCCAGCAGCTCTCTAAGCGGGCCCTACGAGCAGTACTTC
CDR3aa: CASSSLSGPYEQYF

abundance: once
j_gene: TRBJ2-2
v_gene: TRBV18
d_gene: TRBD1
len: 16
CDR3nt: TGTGCCAGCTCACCAGACAGGGGGCCGGGAACCGGGGAGCTGTTTTTT
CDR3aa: CASSPDRGPGTGELFF

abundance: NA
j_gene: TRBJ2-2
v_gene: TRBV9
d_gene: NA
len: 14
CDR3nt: TGTGCCAGCAGCGTAGCGGTGGTCACCGGGGAGCTGTTTTTT
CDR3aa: CASSVAVVTGELFF

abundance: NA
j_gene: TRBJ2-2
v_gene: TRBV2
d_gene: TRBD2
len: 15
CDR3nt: TGTGCCAGCAACCCAGCGGGAGTAAGCACCGGGGAGCTGTTTTTT
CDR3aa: CASNPAGVSTGELFF

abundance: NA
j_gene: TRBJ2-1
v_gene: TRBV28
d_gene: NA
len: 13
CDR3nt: TGTGCCAGCAGTTATCCCTTAGCCGGTGAGCAGTTCTTC
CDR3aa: CASSYPLAGEQFF

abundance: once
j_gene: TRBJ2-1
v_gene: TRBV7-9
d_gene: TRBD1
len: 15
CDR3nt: TGTGCCAGCAGCTTAAGTGGACAGGCCTCGACAGAGCAGTTCTTC
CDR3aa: CASSLSGQASTEQFF

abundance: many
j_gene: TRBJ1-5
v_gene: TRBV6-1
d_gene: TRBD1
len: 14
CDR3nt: TGTGCCAGCAGTGAGGGGACAGAGAATCAGCCCCAGCATTTT
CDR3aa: CASSEGTENQPQHF

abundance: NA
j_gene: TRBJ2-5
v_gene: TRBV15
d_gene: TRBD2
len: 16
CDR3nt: TGTGCCACCAGCAGAGATGTGGCGGGAGGGGAAGAGACCCAGTACTTC
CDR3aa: CATSRDVAGGEETQYF

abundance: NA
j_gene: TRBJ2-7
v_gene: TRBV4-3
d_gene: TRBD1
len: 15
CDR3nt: TGCGCCAGCAGCCAAGCCCCGGGACAGGGCTACGAGCAGTACTTC
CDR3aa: CASSQAPGQGYEQYF

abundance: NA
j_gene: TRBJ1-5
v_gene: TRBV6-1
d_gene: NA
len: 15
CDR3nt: TGTGCCAGCAGTGAAGAGGGAGGGAGTAATCAGCCCCAGCATTTT
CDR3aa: CASSEEGGSNQPQHF

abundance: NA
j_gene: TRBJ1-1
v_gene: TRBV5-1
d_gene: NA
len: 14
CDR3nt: TGCGCCAGCAGCTCAGGGTTATTGAACACTGAAGCTTTCTTT
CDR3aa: CASSSGLLNTEAFF

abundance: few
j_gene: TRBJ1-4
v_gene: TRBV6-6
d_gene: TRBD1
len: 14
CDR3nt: TGTGCCAGCAGTTCTCCGGGACAGGGGGAAAAACTGTTTTTT
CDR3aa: CASSSPGQGEKLFF

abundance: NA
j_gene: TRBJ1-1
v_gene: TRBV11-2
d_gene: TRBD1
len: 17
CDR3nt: TGTGCCAGCAGCTTAGTACAGGGGAACTACCTGAACACTGAAGCTTTCTTT
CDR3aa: CASSLVQGNYLNTEAFF

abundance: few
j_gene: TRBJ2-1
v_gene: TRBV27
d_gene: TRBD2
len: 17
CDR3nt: TGTGCCAGCAGTTTAAGGGCTAGCGGGAGAATCTACAATGAGCAGTTCTTC
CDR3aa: CASSLRASGRIYNEQFF

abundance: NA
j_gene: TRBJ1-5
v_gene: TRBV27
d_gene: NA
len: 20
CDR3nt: TGTGCCAGCAGTCCTACCAGGACAGAGACCCTACGTTATAGCAATCAGCCCCAGCATTTT
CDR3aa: CASSPTRTETLRYSNQPQHF

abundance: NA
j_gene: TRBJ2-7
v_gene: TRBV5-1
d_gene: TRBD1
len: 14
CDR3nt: TGCGCCAGCAGCTTCGGGACAGGGAGCTACGAGCAGTACTTC
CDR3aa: CASSFGTGSYEQYF

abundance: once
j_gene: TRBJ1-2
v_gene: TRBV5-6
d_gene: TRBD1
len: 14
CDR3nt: TGTGCCAGCAGCACGGGACAGACGTACTATGGCTACACCTTC
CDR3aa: CASSTGQTYYGYTF

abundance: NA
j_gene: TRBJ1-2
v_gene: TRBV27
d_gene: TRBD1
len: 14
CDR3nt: TGTGCCAGCAGTTTTTCGACAGGGTCGGGTGGCTACACCTTC
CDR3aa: CASSFSTGSGGYTF

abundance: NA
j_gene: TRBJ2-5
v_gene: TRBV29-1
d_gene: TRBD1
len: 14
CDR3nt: TGCAGCGTCGTAAGACAGGGGTGGCAAGAGACCCAGTACTTC
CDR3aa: CSVVRQGWQETQYF

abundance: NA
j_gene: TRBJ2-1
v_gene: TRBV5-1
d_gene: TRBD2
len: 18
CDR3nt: TGCGCCAGCAGCTTGTTACGACTAGCGGGAGGGGTGTACAATGAGCAGTTCTTC
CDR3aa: CASSLLRLAGGVYNEQFF

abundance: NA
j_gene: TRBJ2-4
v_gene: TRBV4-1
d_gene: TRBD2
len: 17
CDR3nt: TGCGCCAGCAGCCAAGCCGAGCGGGAGGGAGCCAAAAACATTCAGTACTTC
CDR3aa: CASSQAEREGAKNIQYF

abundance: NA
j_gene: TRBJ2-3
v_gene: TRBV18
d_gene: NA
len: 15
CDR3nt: TGTGCCAGCTCACCACCAGGGGGGGACACAGATACGCAGTATTTT
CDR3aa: CASSPPGGDTDTQYF

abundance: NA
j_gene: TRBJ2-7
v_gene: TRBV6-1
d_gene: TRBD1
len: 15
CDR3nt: TGTGCCAGCATAGGGTGGGACAGGGGTGACCACGAGCAGTACTTC
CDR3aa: CASIGWDRGDHEQYF

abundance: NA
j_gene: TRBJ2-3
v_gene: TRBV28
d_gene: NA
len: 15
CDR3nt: TGTGCCAGCACATGGGGTCGGACAGACACAGATACGCAGTATTTT
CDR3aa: CASTWGRTDTDTQYF

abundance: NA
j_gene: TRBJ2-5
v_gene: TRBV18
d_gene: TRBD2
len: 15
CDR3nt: TGTGCCAGCTCACTCGGGACTAGCGGGCGAGAGACCCAGTACTTC
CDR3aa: CASSLGTSGRETQYF

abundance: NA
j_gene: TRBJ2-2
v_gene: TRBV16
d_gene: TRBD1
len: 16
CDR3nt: TGTGCCAGCAGCCGTGGGGGGACAGGATACACCGGGGAGCTGTTTTTT
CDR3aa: CASSRGGTGYTGELFF

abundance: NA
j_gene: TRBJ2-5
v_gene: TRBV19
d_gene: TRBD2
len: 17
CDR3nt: TGTGCCAGTAGTCCTCGTAGCGGGAGTCCACGGGGAGAGACCCAGTACTTC
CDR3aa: CASSPRSGSPRGETQYF

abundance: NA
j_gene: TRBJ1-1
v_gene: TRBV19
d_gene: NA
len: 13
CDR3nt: TGTGCCAGTAGTATCGGCGGTAACACTGAAGCTTTCTTT
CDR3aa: CASSIGGNTEAFF

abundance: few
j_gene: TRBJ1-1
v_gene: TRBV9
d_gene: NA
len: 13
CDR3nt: TGTGCCAGCAGCGGACAGGCGAACACTGAAGCTTTCTTT
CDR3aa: CASSGQANTEAFF

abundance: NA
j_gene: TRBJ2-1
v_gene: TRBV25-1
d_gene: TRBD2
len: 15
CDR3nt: TGTGCCAGCAGTGGGGGGGAGGGAATAGTCAATGAGCAGTTCTTC
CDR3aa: CASSGGEGIVNEQFF

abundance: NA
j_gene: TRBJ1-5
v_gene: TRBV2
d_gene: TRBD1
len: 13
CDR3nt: TGTGCCAGCAGACAGGGGGTCGTCCAGCCCCAGCATTTT
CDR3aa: CASRQGVVQPQHF

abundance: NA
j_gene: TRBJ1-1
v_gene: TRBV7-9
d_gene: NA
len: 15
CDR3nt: TGTGCCAGCAGCTTACAATACAGGGCCGACACTGAAGCTTTCTTT
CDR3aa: CASSLQYRADTEAFF

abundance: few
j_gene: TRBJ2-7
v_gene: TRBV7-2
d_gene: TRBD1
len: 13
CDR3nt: TGTGCCAGCAGCCGGGGACAGGTCTACGAGCAGTACTTC
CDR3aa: CASSRGQVYEQYF

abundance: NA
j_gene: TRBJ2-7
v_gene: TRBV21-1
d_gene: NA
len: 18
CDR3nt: TGTGCCAGCAGCCGCACTCGACCCTGTCGACAGGGGCGCTACGAGCAGTACTTC
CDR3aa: CASSRTRPCRQGRYEQYF

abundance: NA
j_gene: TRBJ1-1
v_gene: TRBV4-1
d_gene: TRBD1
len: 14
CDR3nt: TGCGCCAGCAGCCAGACCGGGACAGCTAGAGGGGCTTTCTTT
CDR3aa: CASSQTGTARGAFF

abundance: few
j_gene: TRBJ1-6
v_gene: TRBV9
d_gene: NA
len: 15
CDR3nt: TGTGCCAGCAGTGTGGACAGCGCGAATACATCACCCCTCCACTTT
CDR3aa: CASSVDSANTSPLHF

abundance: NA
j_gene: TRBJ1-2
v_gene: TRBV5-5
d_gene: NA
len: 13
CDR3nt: TGTGCCAGCAGCTGGGACACTGCCTATGGCTACACCTTC
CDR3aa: CASSWDTAYGYTF

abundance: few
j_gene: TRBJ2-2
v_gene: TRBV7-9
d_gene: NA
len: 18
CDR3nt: TGTGCCAGCAGCCCGCGGGCGAGTGGGCCCTTCGGCACCGGGGAGCTGTTTTTT
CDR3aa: CASSPRASGPFGTGELFF

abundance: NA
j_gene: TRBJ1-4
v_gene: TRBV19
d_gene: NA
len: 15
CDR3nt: TGTGCCAGTAGTATGGGGGGAGGGAGGATCGAAAAACTGTTTTTT
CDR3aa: CASSMGGGRIEKLFF

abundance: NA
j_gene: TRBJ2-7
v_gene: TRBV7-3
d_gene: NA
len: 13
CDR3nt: TGTGCCAGCAGCCAACGGACTGGCTACGAGCAGTACTTC
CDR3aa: CASSQRTGYEQYF